This is a list of T cell receptor beta chains from one sample in a study of cytomegalovirus exposure and HLA in healthy donors. The protocol was immunoSEQ multiplex PCR, while the TCRdb copy is restricted to in-frame clones and leaves out a portion. The sample has some 170,000 clones; about nine tenths are singletons. Sequencing was done on a sample of PBMCs. These receptors were taken from a woman between 25 and 40 years old in good health and CMV-seronegative. CDR3s include the opening cysteine and the closing phenylalanine or tryptophan. A D gene is named only where the DNA matches it firmly. Expanded clones are given a class, and other clones once, few, many or no size at all.

j_call	d_call	v_call	clone_size	cdr3_nt	cdr3_aa
TRBJ2-5	.	TRBV4-1	.	TGCGCCAGCAGCCGGGGGACCCGACTTGCTCAAGAGACCCAGTACTTC	CASSRGTRLAQETQYF
TRBJ2-7	.	TRBV5-1	.	TGCGCCAGCAGCTTGGGAGGGTCTGCGGGCTACGAGCAGTACTTC	CASSLGGSAGYEQYF
TRBJ2-7	.	TRBV4-1	.	TGCGCCAGCAGCCAAGGGCAGGGCAGCTCCTACGAGCAGTACTTC	CASSQGQGSSYEQYF
TRBJ1-6	.	TRBV5-4	.	TGTGCCAGCAGCTTGACTGCTTATTCACCCCTCCACTTT	CASSLTAYSPLHF
TRBJ1-1	TRBD1	TRBV27	.	TGTGCCAGCAGTCCCTCGACAGGGGAGAAGAACACTGAAGCTTTCTTT	CASSPSTGEKNTEAFF
TRBJ2-7	.	TRBV27	.	TGTGCCAGCAGTTTTACCACTACCTACGAGCAGTACTTC	CASSFTTTYEQYF
TRBJ2-7	.	TRBV28	.	TGTGCCAGCAGTTTAGGTGGCCCCCTCTCCTACGAGCAGTACTTC	CASSLGGPLSYEQYF
TRBJ1-1	.	TRBV4-3	.	TGCGCCAGCAGCCAGATAATGAACACTGAAGCTTTCTTT	CASSQIMNTEAFF
TRBJ2-3	.	TRBV4-2	.	TGTGCCAGCAGCCAAGTTTCGGATACGCAGTATTTT	CASSQVSDTQYF
TRBJ1-3	TRBD1	TRBV15	.	TGTGCCACCAGCAGTGGGACAGGAGACTCTGGAAACACCATATATTTT	CATSSGTGDSGNTIYF
TRBJ1-3	.	TRBV5-1	.	TGCGCCAGCAGCCATAAGGCTATGGACAACCGAGCGGGAAACACCATATATTTT	CASSHKAMDNRAGNTIYF
TRBJ2-7	TRBD2	TRBV7-2	.	TGTGCCAGCAGCTTAGTAAGGGGACTAGCGGGAGGGGGAGGCTACGAGCAGTACTTC	CASSLVRGLAGGGGYEQYF
TRBJ2-2	TRBD1	TRBV7-9	.	TGTGCCAGCAGCTCCTCGGACAGGGGGCGGCTTGGGGAGCTGTTTTTT	CASSSSDRGRLGELFF
TRBJ1-1	.	TRBV29-1	few	TGCAGCGTGGGCAGGGTGAACACTGAAGCTTTCTTT	CSVGRVNTEAFF
TRBJ2-5	TRBD1	TRBV15	once	TGTGCCACCAGCAGGTTGGGGACAGGGCCTCAAGAGACCCAGTACTTC	CATSRLGTGPQETQYF
TRBJ1-4	.	TRBV2	.	TGTGCCAGCAGTGCTGGTCAGGCGAATGAAAAACTGTTTTTT	CASSAGQANEKLFF
TRBJ2-1	TRBD2	TRBV11-2	.	TGTGCCAGCAGCTTAGCGGGACTAGCGGCATCGCCGTTCTTC	CASSLAGLAASPFF
TRBJ1-1	.	TRBV5-1	.	TGCGCCAGCAGTCCGAACAGGGAACTAAGCACTGAAGCTTTCTTT	CASSPNRELSTEAFF
TRBJ2-6	.	TRBV4-3	medium-sized	TGCGCCAGCAGCCAAGAAGCAGGTTCTGGGGCCAACGTCCTGACTTTC	CASSQEAGSGANVLTF
TRBJ1-5	.	TRBV5-1	.	TGCGCCCCCAGAGTGGATAAGAGCAATCAGCCCCAGCATTTT	CAPRVDKSNQPQHF
TRBJ1-2	TRBD1	TRBV2	many	TGTGCCAGCAGCCGGAGACCTATCAGGGACAGAGCGGCCTATGGCTACACCTTC	CASSRRPIRDRAAYGYTF
TRBJ2-7	TRBD2	TRBV18	few	TGTGCCAGCTCACCCACCGAACTAGCGGGGGTCTACGAGCAGTACTTC	CASSPTELAGVYEQYF
TRBJ1-1	.	TRBV14	.	TGTGCCAGCAGCCAGGTTCCGGGACAAAGCATGAACACTGAAGCTTTCTTT	CASSQVPGQSMNTEAFF
TRBJ2-1	TRBD2	TRBV11-3	.	TGTGCCAGCAGCTTATCCGGGACTAGCGGGAGCTCCTACAATGAGCAGTTCTTC	CASSLSGTSGSSYNEQFF
TRBJ2-7	.	TRBV5-6	.	TGTGCCAGCAGCGTTGACAGTGCCGAGCAGTACTTC	CASSVDSAEQYF
TRBJ1-5	TRBD1	TRBV2	.	TGTGCCAGCGGGTGGACAGGGCATAGCAATCAGCCCCAGCATTTT	CASGWTGHSNQPQHF
TRBJ1-1	.	TRBV6-4	once	TGTGCCAGCAGTGTAGTTTCCAGGGTGAACACTGAAGCTTTCTTT	CASSVVSRVNTEAFF
TRBJ1-2	.	TRBV2	few	TGTGCCAGCAACGGAGGGATCTCTGGCTACACCTTC	CASNGGISGYTF
TRBJ2-5	.	TRBV27	.	TGTGCCAGCAGTTACGGGGGAGAGACCCAGTACTTC	CASSYGGETQYF
TRBJ1-4	TRBD1	TRBV5-6	.	TGTGCCAGCAGCTTGGGGGACAGGGGGCGCGTTGAAAAACTGTTTTTT	CASSLGDRGRVEKLFF
TRBJ2-7	.	TRBV6-5	.	TGTGCCAGCAGTTACTCCCACGGTTCCTACGAGCAGTACTTC	CASSYSHGSYEQYF
TRBJ1-3	.	TRBV5-4	.	TGTGCCAGCAGCTCACCGGGTCAGGGCAACACCATATATTTT	CASSSPGQGNTIYF
TRBJ1-1	.	TRBV30	.	TGTGCCTGGGGCGATTTAGGCGCTGAAGCTTTCTTT	CAWGDLGAEAFF